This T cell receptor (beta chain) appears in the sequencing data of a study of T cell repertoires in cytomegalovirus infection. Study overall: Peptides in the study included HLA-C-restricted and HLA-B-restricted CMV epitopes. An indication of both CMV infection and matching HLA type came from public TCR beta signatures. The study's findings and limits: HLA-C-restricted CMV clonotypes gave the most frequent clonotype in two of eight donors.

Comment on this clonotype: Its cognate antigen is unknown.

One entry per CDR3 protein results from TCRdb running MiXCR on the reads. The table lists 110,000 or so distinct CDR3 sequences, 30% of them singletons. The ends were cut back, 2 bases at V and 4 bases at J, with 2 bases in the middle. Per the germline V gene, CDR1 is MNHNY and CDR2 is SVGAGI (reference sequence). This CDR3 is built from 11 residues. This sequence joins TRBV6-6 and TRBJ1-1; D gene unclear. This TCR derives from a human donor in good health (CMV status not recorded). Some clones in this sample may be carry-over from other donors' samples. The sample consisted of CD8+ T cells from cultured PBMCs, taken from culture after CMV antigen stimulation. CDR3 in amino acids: CASSYVTEAFF. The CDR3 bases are TGTGCCAGCAGTTACGTCACTGAAGCTTTCTTT.